These 23 T cell receptor beta chains were all obtained from the same sample, sequenced in a study of beta chain features in type 1 diabetes (dated by TCRdb to the late 2010s). The protocol used for the library was the immunoSEQ multiplex PCR assay. The entire isolated RNA was reverse transcribed using the High Capacity cDNA Reverse Transcription Kit, and thus expressed TCRB transcripts were sequenced. The clones in this table, taken by TCRdb from immuneACCESS, are in-frame only. Not every clone is retained; where verified, under half of the shortfall comes from an unresolved V gene, and the cause of the rest is unknown. Present in this sample are 240,000 or so clones, about 25% of which were seen just once. The ten top clones hold around 4% of the sample. Sample: central memory CD4+ T cells from blood. The receptors were gathered from a man younger than 40 in good health.

J is TRBJ1-2 and V is TRBV5-6; 7 bases match TRBD1. V was clipped by 4 bases and J by 3 bases; unmatched bases: 3. The CDR3 is 13 amino acids. CDR1 and CDR2 from the germline V gene are SGHDT and YYEEEE. The CDR3 sequence: CASSVQGYYGYTF. CDR3 nucleotide sequence: TGTGCCAGCAGCGTACAGGGGTACTATGGCTACACCTTC.

This clone has just a few counts. This chain connects TRBV2 to TRBJ2-7; D is perhaps TRBD2 (6 bases). The CDR3 consists of 12 residues. The ends were cut back, 8 bases at V and 4 bases at J, with 12 bases in the middle. Germline assignment: CDR1 SNHLY and CDR2 FYNNEI. The chain's CDR3 is CASGGELYEQYF. The CDR3 bases are TGTGCCAGCGGCGGGGAACTGTACGAGCAGTACTTC.

This clone was seen more than once but under ten times. This chain joins TRBV7-2 and TRBJ2-6; D remains unclear. V was shortened by 2 bases and J by 0 bases, with 5 bases between the two germline ends. The CDR3 is made up of 15 amino acids. Germline V gene data show CDR1 as SGHTA and CDR2 as FQGNSA. The DNA for the CDR3 is TGTGCCAGCAGCTTAAGTCTCTCTGGGGCCAACGTCCTGACTTTC. Protein sequence: CASSLSLSGANVLTF.

The chain recombines TRBV2 with TRBJ2-2; 8 bases align to TRBD2. V shed 7 bases, J shed 7 bases, and the junction held 5 bases outside the gene matches. CDR1 is SNHLY and CDR2 is FYNNEI in the germline V gene. The CDR3 is made up of 13 amino acids. This CDR3 is CASIGLAGGELFF. CDR3 DNA: TGTGCCAGCATAGGGCTAGCGGGCGGGGAGCTGTTTTTT.

There are many counts of this clone. The chain uses TRBV28 and TRBJ2-5, with TRBD2 as a possible D gene (6 bases). V lost 5 bases and J 2 bases, leaving 15 bases between the germline ends. This CDR3 is built from 15 residues. In germline, CDR1 is MDHEN, CDR2 SYDVKM. The CDR3 region is CASSRRSSAQETQYF. The DNA of the CDR3 is TGTGCCAGCAGTCGCCGCTCTAGCGCACAAGAGACCCAGTACTTC.

The genes are TRBV11-2 and TRBJ2-5, with 10 bases that match TRBD2. The CDR3 runs to 15 residues. CDR1 is SGHAT and CDR2 is FQNNGV in the germline V gene. Losses at the gene ends were 5 bases for V and 4 bases for J; bases not matched to a gene: 7. The CDR3 bases are TGTGCCAGCAGCCTAAAACTAGCGGGGCGAGAGACCCAGTACTTC. It translates to CASSLKLAGRETQYF.

V is TRBV29-1 and J is TRBJ2-1, with 11 bases that match TRBD1. V was clipped by 7 bases and J by 2 bases; unmatched bases: 10. The CDR3 is 16 residues long. Germline V gene lookup returns CDR1 SQVTM and CDR2 ANQGSEA. CDR3 DNA sequence: TGCAGCGCCCCAGGACAGGGGGCGAGCACCTACAATGAGCAGTTCTTC. It specifies CSAPGQGASTYNEQFF.

This chain joins TRBV7-2 and TRBJ2-1; 13 positions match TRBD2. Germline V gives CDR1 SGHTA, CDR2 FQGNSA. V was pared by 1 base and J by 10 bases, with 1 base of the junction left unmatched. This CDR3 has 14 residues. The CDR3 protein is CASSLVGLAGEQFF. The CDR3 coding sequence is TGTGCCAGCAGCTTAGTGGGACTAGCGGGAGAGCAGTTCTTC.

The chain is built from TRBV6-5 and TRBJ2-1, with 7 bases matching TRBD2. The CDR3 sequence is 15 residues long. Germline lookup yields CDR1 MNHEY and CDR2 SVGAGI. V lost 6 bases, J lost 0 bases, and 5 bases stayed unmatched. The CDR3 bases are TGTGCCAGCAGCCCCGAGCGGGGCTCCTACAATGAGCAGTTCTTC. It translates to CASSPERGSYNEQFF.

This sequence joins TRBV5-1 and TRBJ2-5; the match to TRBD2 covers 11 bases. The V segment lost 2 bases and the J segment 5 bases; nucleotides outside the gene matches: 8. Germline V gives CDR1 SGHRS, CDR2 YFSETQ. This CDR3 has 16 residues. The CDR3, as DNA: TGCGCCAGCAGCTTTAGCGGGAGGGTCATGGGCGAGACCCAGTACTTC. Its protein product is CASSFSGRVMGETQYF.

The table lists this clone with a count of one. The V gene is TRBV4-1, the J gene TRBJ2-7; perhaps TRBD2 as D (5 bases). With 0 bases removed from V and 3 bases from J, the gap between germline ends came to 12 bases. CDR1 and CDR2 (germline): MGHRA, YSYEKL. The CDR3 covers 15 residues. Here the CDR3 reads CASSQESTGYYEQYF. The CDR3 DNA follows: TGCGCCAGCAGCCAAGAATCGACGGGATACTACGAGCAGTACTTC.

This clone showed up just a few times. V is TRBV29-1 and J is TRBJ1-1; a possible D gene is TRBD1 (6 bases). The germline gives CDR1 SQVTM, CDR2 ANQGSEA. The CDR3 covers 13 residues. The CDR3: CSVQGVMNTEAFF. The DNA for the CDR3 is TGCAGTGTACAGGGCGTGATGAACACTGAAGCTTTCTTT.

V usage is TRBV5-6 and J usage is TRBJ1-4; D not resolved. The ends were cut back, 2 bases at V and 7 bases at J, with 12 bases in the middle. Germline CDR1 reads SGHDT; CDR2 reads YYEEEE. The CDR3 spans 14 residues. CDR3 protein: CASSFGLEGEKLFF. In DNA, the CDR3 is TGTGCCAGCAGCTTCGGATTGGAGGGTGAAAAACTGTTTTTT.

This clone was counted only a few times. V gene TRBV7-2 combines with J gene TRBJ2-7; D may be TRBD1 (6 bases). This CDR3 has 15 residues. V lost 5 bases to trimming and J lost 3 bases, with 17 bases between them. Germline values: CDR1 SGHTA, CDR2 FQGNSA. The CDR3 sequence is CASSAGTPSYYEQYF. The CDR3 coding sequence is TGTGCCAGCAGCGCCGGGACACCCTCTTACTACGAGCAGTACTTC. Complete variable domain (other parts from reference TRBV7-2 and TRBJ2-7): GAGVSQSPSNKVTEKGKDVELRCDPISGHTALYWYRQSLGQGLEFLIYFQGNSAPDKSGLPSDRFSAERTGGSVSTLTIQRTQQEDSAVYLCASSAGTPSYYEQYFGPGTRLTVT.

The chain employs TRBV30 and TRBJ2-3; possibly TRBD1 for D (6 bases). The CDR3 consists of 16 residues. Germline V lookup: CDR1 GTSNPN, CDR2 SVGIG (reference sequence). V lost 5 bases and J 2 bases, leaving 20 bases between the germline ends. Here the CDR3 DNA reads TGTGCCTGGCGCCTACAGGGACCGTCCCTCACAGATACGCAGTATTTT. Translated, it gives CAWRLQGPSLTDTQYF.

This clone was seen a handful of times. The chain joins TRBV4-2 to TRBJ1-2, with D possibly matching TRBD1 (5 bases). Germline loops: CDR1 LGHNA, CDR2 YNFKEQ. Trimming left V 5 bases short and J 0 bases short, with 10 bases between. CDR3 length: 14 residues. CDR3 nucleotides: TGTGCCAGCAGCAAGGACATAACTAACTATGGCTACACCTTC. This encodes CASSKDITNYGYTF.

This clone has more than one count but fewer than ten. The J gene is TRBJ1-1, the V gene TRBV18; possible D gene TRBD1, 5 bases. CDR1 and CDR2 from the germline V gene are KGHSH and LQKENI. This CDR3 has 14 amino acids. The V end was cut by 3 bases, the J end by 5 bases, with 13 bases between. CDR3: CASSPIKGRTEAFF. As DNA, the CDR3 is TGTGCCAGCTCACCCATCAAGGGGAGGACTGAAGCTTTCTTT.

This clone has only a few counts. Additional DNA sequences in this sample encode the identical CDR3. The chain links TRBV30 to TRBJ1-5; D remains ambiguous. This CDR3 region has 13 residues. Germline V gene data show CDR1 as GTSNPN and CDR2 as SVGIG (reference sequence). V was shortened by 0 bases and J by 4 bases, with 7 bases between the two germline ends. DNA for the CDR3: TGTGCCTGGAGTGTAGACACAAATCAGCCCCAGCATTTT. It encodes CAWSVDTNQPQHF.

Only a few counts were recorded for this clone. This chain joins TRBV29-1 and TRBJ2-7; maybe TRBD2 (5 bases). The CDR3 extends over 11 amino acids. Looked up from germline, CDR1 is SQVTM and CDR2 is ANQGSEA. V was shortened by 7 bases and J by 2 bases, with 9 bases between the two germline ends. The CDR3 protein is CSATGTYEQYF. The CDR3 region has the DNA TGCAGCGCCACCGGGACCTACGAGCAGTACTTC.

The V call is TRBV6-6, the J call TRBJ2-3; possibly TRBD2 for D (5 bases). Germline values: CDR1 MNHNY, CDR2 SVGAGI (reference sequence). This CDR3 region has 13 residues. Deletions cut 7 bases from V and 0 bases from J, with 8 bases between. CDR3 sequence: CASKRESTDTQYF. CDR3 DNA: TGTGCCAGCAAGAGGGAGAGCACAGATACGCAGTATTTT.

This rearrangement joins TRBV2 to TRBJ2-7; a weak D match, TRBD2 (7 bases). With 11 bases removed from V and 3 bases from J, the gap between germline ends came to 17 bases. CDR1 is SNHLY, CDR2 FYNNEI, per germline. The CDR3 is made up of 13 amino acids. Written as DNA, the CDR3 is TGTGCCGGACAGACTAGCCCGATCTACGAGCAGTACTTC. This codes for CAGQTSPIYEQYF. Full variable domain (rest looked up from reference TRBV2 and TRBJ2-7): EPEVTQTPSHQVTQMGQEVILRCVPISNHLYFYWYRQILGQKVEFLVSFYNNEISEKSEIFDDQFSVERPDGSNFTLKIRSTKLEDSAMYFCAGQTSPIYEQYFGPGTRLTVT.

In this sample, this clone turned up a few times. The genes are TRBV7-9 and TRBJ2-3, with 9 bases fitting TRBD1. Germline values: CDR1 SEHNR, CDR2 FQNEAQ (reference sequence). Trimming cost V 0 bases and J 3 bases; bases outside gene matches: 4. The CDR3 length is 16 residues. The CDR3 DNA sequence: TGTGCCAGCAGCTTAGCCGGGACAGGGTGGACAGATACGCAGTATTTT. Protein sequence: CASSLAGTGWTDTQYF.

This clone showed up many times. The chain has TRBV29-1 and TRBJ2-1, with TRBD1 as a possible D gene (8 bases). Germline V gene data show CDR1 as SQVTM and CDR2 as ANQGSEA. The length of the CDR3 is 14 residues. V was clipped by 4 bases and J by 6 bases, with 16 bases between them. This CDR3 reads CSVGGGTGLNEQFF. The CDR3 bases are TGCAGCGTTGGGGGAGGGACAGGCCTCAATGAGCAGTTCTTC.